The 27 T cell receptor beta chains reported below all come from one sample, sequenced in a study of chemoradiotherapy in HPV16-positive cancers. Only in-frame clones appear in the TCRdb table, and some are missing; sequencing was by immunoSEQ multiplex PCR. The data show some 34,000 clones, around 92% seen once. The material sequenced was blood, taken from a patient who underwent chemoradiotherapy. The receptor source for this set is a human donor with HPV-associated anogenital cancer.

The chain couples TRBV9 to TRBJ1-6; no definite D call. This CDR3 has 15 amino acids. Between the trimmed V and J ends, which lost 0 bases and 8 bases, there was a span of 12 bases. Germline CDR1 reads SGDLS; CDR2 reads YYNGEE. The CDR3 spells CASSVGPGGDSPLHF. The CDR3, as DNA: TGTGCCAGCAGCGTAGGGCCAGGTGGGGATTCACCCCTCCACTTT.

This sequence joins TRBV15 and TRBJ2-2; D is unresolved. V lost 1 base and J 3 bases, leaving 3 bases between the germline ends. The CDR3 is 13 residues long. The V gene's germline CDR1 is LNHNV and CDR2 YYDKDF (reference sequence). CDR3 bases: TGTGCCACCAGCAGAGTCCACACCGGGGAGCTGTTTTTT. Residues: CATSRVHTGELFF. Full variable domain (outside the CDR3, taken from reference TRBV15 and TRBJ2-2): DAMVIQNPRYQVTQFGKPVTLSCSQTLNHNVMYWYQQKSSQAPKLLFHYYDKDFNNEADTPDNFQSRRPNTSFCFLDIRSPGLGDTAMYLCATSRVHTGELFFGEGSRLTVL.

This clone was counted once. The J gene is TRBJ2-5, the V gene TRBV5-1; 8 nucleotides line up with TRBD1. CDR1 and CDR2 from the germline V gene are SGHRS and YFSETQ. This CDR3 has 17 amino acids. V lost 0 bases, J lost 3 bases, and 10 bases stayed unmatched. This CDR3 is CASSLVGQGATKETQYF. As DNA, the CDR3 is TGCGCCAGCAGCTTGGTGGGTCAGGGGGCTACGAAAGAGACCCAGTACTTC.

The genes are TRBV7-2 and TRBJ1-1, with D uncertain. V was pared by 0 bases and J by 2 bases, with 19 bases between. The CDR3 has 18 amino acids. From germline, CDR1 is SGHTA and CDR2 FQGNSA. The CDR3 DNA reads TGTGCCAGCAGCTTAGCGGCCCCCGGACGACTCCCCAACACTGAAGCTTTCTTT. Protein product: CASSLAAPGRLPNTEAFF.

The V and J genes are TRBV4-3 and TRBJ2-7; D is possibly TRBD2 (5 bases). The CDR3 sequence is 15 residues long. In germline, CDR1 is LGHNA, CDR2 YSLEER. V lost 2 bases, J lost 5 bases, and 16 bases lay in between. CDR3 region: CASSQSALAGDEQYF. CDR3 sequence (DNA): TGCGCCAGCAGCCAATCCGCGCTCGCCGGGGACGAGCAGTACTTC.

The V and J genes are TRBV6-5 and TRBJ1-1, with 8 bases identical to TRBD1. The germline CDR1 and CDR2 sequences are MNHEY and SVGAGI. The junction had 6 bases not matched to a gene; V was cut back by 6 bases and J by 0 bases. The CDR3 extends over 15 amino acids. The CDR3 sequence: CASRVDRGLNTEAFF. The DNA of the CDR3 is TGTGCCAGCAGAGTCGACAGGGGCCTGAACACTGAAGCTTTCTTT.

This chain links TRBV5-4 with TRBJ2-3, with D possibly TRBD2 on 6 matching bases. This CDR3 has 15 amino acids. Germline values: CDR1 SGHNT, CDR2 YYREEE (reference sequence). Trimming cost V 4 bases and J 0 bases, with 12 bases left between them. Written as DNA, the CDR3 is TGTGCCAGCAGCCTCCCCGGGACTAGCACAGATACGCAGTATTTT. This translates into CASSLPGTSTDTQYF.

The rearrangement joins TRBV6-5 to TRBJ1-1; no clear D. The length of the CDR3 is 15 residues. V was clipped by 5 bases and J by 1 base, with 14 bases between them. Germline-derived CDR1 and CDR2 are MNHEY and SVGAGI. The CDR3 DNA reads TGTGCCAGCAGTATACACTCAGCCCCGAACACTGAAGCTTTCTTT. Translating it yields CASSIHSAPNTEAFF.

This chain uses TRBV7-2 with TRBJ2-7; D is possibly TRBD2 (6 bases). Trimming shortened V by 3 bases and J by 4 bases, and 19 bases separated the two germline ends. CDR1 and CDR2 from the germline V gene are SGHTA and FQGNSA. The CDR3 is made up of 16 amino acids. The CDR3 DNA sequence: TGTGCCAGCAGCTTTCAAGCGAGCGTGGAGGGATACGAGCAGTACTTC. Encoded protein: CASSFQASVEGYEQYF.

This chain uses TRBV19 with TRBJ1-1; 7 bases map to TRBD1. The V segment lost 6 bases and the J segment 2 bases; nucleotides outside the gene matches: 9. The CDR3 consists of 15 residues. Looked up from germline, CDR1 is LNHDA and CDR2 is SQIVND (reference sequence). CDR3 nucleotide sequence: TGTGCCAGTAGGGGAAGGACAGGTGTCAACACTGAAGCTTTCTTT. Amino acid sequence: CASRGRTGVNTEAFF.

This chain uses TRBV19 with TRBJ2-5, with D possibly matching TRBD2 (6 bases). V shed 5 bases and J shed 4 bases, with 11 bases lying between them. CDR1 and CDR2 (germline): LNHDA, SQIVND (reference sequence). The CDR3 is made up of 13 amino acids. CDR3 bases: TGTGCCAGTAGTCCCCAGGGAGGAGAGACCCAGTACTTC. Protein product: CASSPQGGETQYF.

The V call is TRBV11-3, the J call TRBJ2-3, with D tentatively TRBD1 or TRBD2 (5 bases each). CDR3 length equals 14 residues. The V end lost 4 bases, the J end lost 0 bases, and 8 bases lay between the germline ends. Germline lookup yields CDR1 SGHNT and CDR2 YENEEA. This chain's CDR3 is CASSSGTSTDTQYF. The CDR3 coding sequence is TGTGCCAGCAGCTCGGGGACCAGCACAGATACGCAGTATTTT.

The chain couples TRBV7-2 to TRBJ1-3; no firm D call. V gave up 0 bases and J gave up 1 base, with 7 bases separating them. The CDR3 has 15 amino acids. Germline CDR1 SGHTA, CDR2 FQGNSA. The CDR3, as DNA: TGTGCCAGCAGCTTAGCTGTGAGGTCTGGAAACACCATATATTTT. This encodes CASSLAVRSGNTIYF.

This chain uses TRBV4-1 with TRBJ2-3; 7 nucleotides match TRBD2. V lost 4 bases, J lost 5 bases, and 9 bases stayed unmatched. Germline V gene lookup returns CDR1 MGHRA and CDR2 YSYEKL. This CDR3 comprises 15 residues. This chain's CDR3 is CASSPWERGEDTQYF. The CDR3 DNA reads TGCGCCAGCAGCCCTTGGGAGCGGGGCGAAGATACGCAGTATTTT.

The chain recombines TRBV15 with TRBJ2-1, with D perhaps being TRBD1 or TRBD2 (5 bases each). Germline V gene sequence: CDR1 LNHNV, CDR2 YYDKDF (reference sequence). This CDR3 is 13 amino acids long. V was shortened by 3 bases and J by 10 bases, with 13 bases between the two germline ends. The CDR3 coding sequence is TGTGCCACCAGCAGCGATGGGACGTACGAGCAGTTCTTC. This sequence encodes CATSSDGTYEQFF. Together with reference TRBV15 and TRBJ2-1, the CDR3 gives the full variable domain: DAMVIQNPRYQVTQFGKPVTLSCSQTLNHNVMYWYQQKSSQAPKLLFHYYDKDFNNEADTPDNFQSRRPNTSFCFLDIRSPGLGDTAMYLCATSSDGTYEQFFGPGTRLTVL.

This chain links TRBV6-1 with TRBJ2-2, with D perhaps TRBD1 or TRBD2 (5 bases each). V lost 6 bases and J lost 5, with 16 bases in between. The CDR3 totals 15 residues. Germline loops: CDR1 MNHNS, CDR2 SASEGT. CDR3 sequence (DNA): TGTGCCAGCAGCCGAGAGGGGCTCGGGACCGGGGAGCTGTTTTTT. It translates to CASSREGLGTGELFF.

The chain carries TRBV11-2 and TRBJ1-5; 12 nucleotides line up with TRBD1. The CDR3 consists of 17 residues. CDR1 and CDR2 from the germline V gene are SGHAT and FQNNGV. V lost 2 bases and J lost 6; bases outside the gene matches: 8. In nucleotides, the CDR3 is TGTGCCAGCAGCTTACGGGGGGGACAGGGGGCTTGTCAGCCCCAGCATTTT. Its translation is CASSLRGGQGACQPQHF.

This chain connects TRBV4-1 to TRBJ1-2; D remains unclear. V was clipped by 5 bases and J by 3 bases, with 7 bases between them. There are 12 residues in the CDR3. CDR1 is MGHRA and CDR2 is YSYEKL in the germline V gene. The CDR3 DNA reads as TGCGCCAGCAGCGTCGGCCACTATGGCTACACCTTC. Translated, it gives CASSVGHYGYTF.

J is TRBJ2-7 and V is TRBV7-8; D is unclear. Germline V gives CDR1 SGHVS, CDR2 FQNEAQ. This CDR3 region has 14 residues. Trimming removed 5 bases at V and 6 bases at J, with 17 bases between. CDR3 sequence reads: CASSPDPSESEQYF. DNA for the CDR3: TGTGCCAGCAGCCCAGACCCCTCCGAGTCCGAGCAGTACTTC. Supplemented by reference TRBV7-8 and TRBJ2-7, the full variable domain reads GAGVSQSPRYKVAKRGQDVALRCDPISGHVSLFWYQQALGQGPEFLTYFQNEAQLDKSGLPSDRFFAERPEGSVSTLKIQRTQQEDSAVYLCASSPDPSESEQYFGPGTRLTVT.

V is TRBV7-2 and J is TRBJ1-1, with D possibly matching TRBD1 (5 bases). With 5 bases removed from V and 1 base from J, the gap between germline ends came to 14 bases. The CDR3 is 15 amino acids. CDR1 SGHTA and CDR2 FQGNSA come from the germline V gene. This chain's CDR3 is CASSPGGTGNTEAFF. Written as DNA, the CDR3 is TGTGCCAGCAGCCCGGGGGGGACGGGGAACACTGAAGCTTTCTTT.

The rearrangement joins TRBV6-5 to TRBJ1-2, with a weak D call TRBD1 (5 bases). Trimming shortened V by 6 bases and J by 4 bases, and 15 bases separated the two germline ends. Germline CDR1 reads MNHEY; CDR2 reads SVGAGI. This CDR3 is built from 14 residues. CDR3 protein: CASRKDAGPYGYTF. For the CDR3, the DNA is TGTGCCAGCAGAAAGGATGCAGGGCCCTATGGCTACACCTTC.

This chain links TRBV19 with TRBJ1-1; D remains unclear. The CDR3 has 12 amino acids. V lost 4 bases and J 3 bases, leaving 6 bases between the germline ends. The germline CDR1 and CDR2 sequences are LNHDA and SQIVND (reference sequence). CDR3 protein: CASSRADTEAFF. CDR3 coding DNA: TGTGCCAGTAGTAGGGCAGACACTGAAGCTTTCTTT.

This chain links TRBV18 with TRBJ2-7; 10 positions agree with TRBD1. The CDR3 runs to 15 residues. In germline, CDR1 is KGHSH, CDR2 LQKENI. V lost 3 bases and J lost 6; bases outside the gene matches: 8. CDR3 sequence (DNA): TGTGCCAGCTCACCTCCCTCGGACAGGGGGTCCGAGCAGTACTTC. It translates to CASSPPSDRGSEQYF. The full variable domain, completed using reference TRBV18 and TRBJ2-7, is NAGVMQNPRHLVRRRGQEARLRCSPMKGHSHVYWYRQLPEEGLKFMVYLQKENIIDESGMPKERFSAEFPKEGPSILRIQQVVRGDSAAYFCASSPPSDRGSEQYFGPGTRLTVT.

The chain couples TRBV6-1 to TRBJ1-3, with D uncertain. The ends were cut back, 4 bases at V and 3 bases at J, with 16 bases in the middle. The CDR3 contains 16 residues. CDR1 and CDR2 (germline): MNHNS, SASEGT. Written as DNA, the CDR3 is TGTGCCAGCAGTGGGGATCGGATGAATTTTGGAAACACCATATATTTT. Translated, it gives CASSGDRMNFGNTIYF.

The chain couples TRBV5-5 to TRBJ1-5; perhaps TRBD1 as D (5 bases). From germline, CDR1 is SGHKS and CDR2 YYEKEE (reference sequence). The CDR3 is 15 amino acids. V gave up 0 bases and J gave up 0 bases, with 7 bases separating them. CDR3 nucleotide sequence: TGTGCCAGCAGCTTGGTGCAGGGTAGCAATCAGCCCCAGCATTTT. Its protein product is CASSLVQGSNQPQHF.

This chain links TRBV6-5 with TRBJ1-5; tentatively, D is TRBD1 (6 bases). Germline lookup yields CDR1 MNHEY and CDR2 SVGAGI. CDR3 size: 16 residues. V was cut by 4 bases and J by 3 bases, with 16 bases left in between. The CDR3 bases are TGTGCCAGCAGTTCCCCCGCGGCAGGGGCCAATCAGCCCCAGCATTTT. Translation: CASSSPAAGANQPQHF.

This chain connects TRBV7-8 to TRBJ1-5; D may be TRBD1 (5 bases). V lost 8 bases, J lost 5 bases, and 16 bases lay in between. CDR1 SGHVS and CDR2 FQNEAQ come from the germline V gene. The CDR3 covers 14 residues. CDR3 sequence: CASGDAEKHQPQHF. The CDR3, as DNA: TGTGCCAGCGGGGACGCGGAGAAGCATCAGCCCCAGCATTTT.